This T cell receptor beta chain was retrieved from a study of regulatory T cells in long-lasting Graves disease. Across the whole study: Graves' cases, newly diagnosed, had used antithyroid drugs under 3 months.

Documented time point: newly diagnosed GD, antithyroid drugs for less than 3 months. The TCR library used RNA extracted from PBMCs. This clonotype has only a few counts. Antigen specificity is unknown. For TCR beta, libraries came from iRepertoire HTBI primers and Arm-PCR of CDR3 regions. TCRdb re-analysed the multiplex PCR reads in MiXCR, keeping a single row per CDR3 protein. The profile covers over 450,000 distinct CDR3 sequences, with approximately 12% appearing a single time and 8% to 10% taken by the ten largest. The CDR3 runs 13 residues. Trimming cost V 4 bases and J 5 bases, with 11 bases left between them. Germline lookup yields CDR1 KGHDR and CDR2 SFDVKD. General observations from the study: In persistent patients, shared public clonotypes (approximately 3,000) outnumbered those in new patients (966).

The same data also went into a second study, on T cells in Graves' hyperthyroidism and ophthalmopathy.

The chain is built from TRBV24-1 and TRBJ2-7, with D tentatively TRBD1 (6 bases). This TCR derives from a woman in her twenties or thirties with Graves disease. The source material was peripheral blood mononuclear cells (PBMCs), sampled at new diagnosis, from a patient treated with antithyroid drugs. The CDR3 here is CATSDQDSHEQYF. For the CDR3, the DNA is TGTGCCACCAGTGACCAGGACAGCCACGAGCAGTACTTC.